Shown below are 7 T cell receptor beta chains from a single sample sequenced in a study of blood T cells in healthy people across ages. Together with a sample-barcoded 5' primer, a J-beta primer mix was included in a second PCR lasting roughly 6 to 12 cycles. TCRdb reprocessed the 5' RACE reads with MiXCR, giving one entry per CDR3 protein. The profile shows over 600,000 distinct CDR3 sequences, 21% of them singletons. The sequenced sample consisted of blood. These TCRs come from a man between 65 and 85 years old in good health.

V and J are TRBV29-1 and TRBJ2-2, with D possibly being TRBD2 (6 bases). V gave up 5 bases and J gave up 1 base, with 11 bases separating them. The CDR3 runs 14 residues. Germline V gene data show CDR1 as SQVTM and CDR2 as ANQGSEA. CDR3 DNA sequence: TGCAGCGTTACCGGGACTTTGAACACCGGGGAGCTGTTTTTT. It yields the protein CSVTGTLNTGELFF.

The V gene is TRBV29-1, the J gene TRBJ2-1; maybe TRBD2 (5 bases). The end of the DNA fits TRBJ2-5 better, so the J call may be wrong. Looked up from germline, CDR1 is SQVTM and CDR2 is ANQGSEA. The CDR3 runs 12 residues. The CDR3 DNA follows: TGCAGCGTTGTCGGGATTGAAGAGACCCAGTACTTC. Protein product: CSVVGIEETQYF.

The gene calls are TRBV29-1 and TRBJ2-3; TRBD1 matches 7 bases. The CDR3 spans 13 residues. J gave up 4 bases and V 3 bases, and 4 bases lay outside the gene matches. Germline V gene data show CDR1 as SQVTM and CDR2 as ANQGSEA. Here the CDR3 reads CSVDKGQADTQYF. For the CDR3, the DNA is TGCAGCGTTGATAAAGGACAGGCAGATACGCAGTATTTT.

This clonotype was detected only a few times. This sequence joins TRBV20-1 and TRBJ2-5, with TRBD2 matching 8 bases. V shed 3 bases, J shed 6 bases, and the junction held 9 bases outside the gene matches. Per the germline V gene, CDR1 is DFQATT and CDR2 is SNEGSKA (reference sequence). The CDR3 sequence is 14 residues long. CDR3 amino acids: CSASGVAGKQTQYF. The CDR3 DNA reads TGCAGTGCTAGCGGAGTAGCGGGAAAACAGACCCAGTACTTC.

CDR3 DNA: TGCAGCGCTCGGGACAGTCTTAGCGAGCAGTACTTC. It codes for CSARDSLSEQYF. The chain combines TRBV29-1 with TRBJ2-7; 7 bases align to TRBD1. Germline CDR1 SQVTM, CDR2 ANQGSEA. V shed 7 bases, J shed 6 bases, and the junction held 9 bases outside the gene matches. The CDR3 consists of 12 residues.

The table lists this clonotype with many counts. CDR3 bases: TGTGCCAGCAGTTTATCAGCAGGGCGGCCCAAAAACATTCAGTACTTC. The encoded protein is CASSLSAGRPKNIQYF. The chain is built from TRBV28 and TRBJ2-4; tentatively, D is TRBD1 (5 bases). CDR1 MDHEN and CDR2 SYDVKM come from the germline V gene. V was trimmed by 1 base and J by 2 bases, leaving 12 bases between them. The CDR3 loop spans 16 amino acids.

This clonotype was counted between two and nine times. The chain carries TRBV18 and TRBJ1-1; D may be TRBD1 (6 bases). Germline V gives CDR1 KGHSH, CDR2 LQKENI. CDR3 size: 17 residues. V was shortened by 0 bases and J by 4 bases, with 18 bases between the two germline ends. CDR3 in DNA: TGTGCCAGCTCACCACCGGGTGCAGGTGGCAGGGGCACTGAAGCTTTCTTT. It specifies CASSPPGAGGRGTEAFF.